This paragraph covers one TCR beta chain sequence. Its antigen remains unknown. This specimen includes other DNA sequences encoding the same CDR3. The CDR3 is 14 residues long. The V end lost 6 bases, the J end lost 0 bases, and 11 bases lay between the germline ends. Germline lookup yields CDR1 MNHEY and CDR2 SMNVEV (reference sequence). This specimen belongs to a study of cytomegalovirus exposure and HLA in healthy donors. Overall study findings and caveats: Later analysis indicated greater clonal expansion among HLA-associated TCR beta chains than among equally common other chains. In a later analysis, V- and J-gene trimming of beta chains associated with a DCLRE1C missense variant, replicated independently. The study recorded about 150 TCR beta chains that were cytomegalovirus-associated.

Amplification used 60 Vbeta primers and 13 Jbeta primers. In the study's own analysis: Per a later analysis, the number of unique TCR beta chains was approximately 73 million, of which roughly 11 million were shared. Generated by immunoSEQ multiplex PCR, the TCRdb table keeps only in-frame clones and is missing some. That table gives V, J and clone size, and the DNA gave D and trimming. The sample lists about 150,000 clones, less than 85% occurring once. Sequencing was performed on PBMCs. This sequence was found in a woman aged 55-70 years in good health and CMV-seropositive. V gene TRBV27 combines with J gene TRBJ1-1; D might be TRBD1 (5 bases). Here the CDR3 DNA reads TGTGCCAGCAGGATCGACAGTGTGAACACTGAAGCTTTCTTT. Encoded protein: CASRIDSVNTEAFF.